Below, 11 T cell receptor beta chains from the same sample are listed, as sequenced in a study of blood T cell repertoires in COVID-19. TCRdb's copy holds only in-frame clones and misses some; the assay was immunoSEQ multiplex PCR. The sample comprises tens of thousands of clones, around 86% of which are singletons, and 10% rests with the top ten. Sequencing was performed on peripheral blood. The receptors come from a human donor in a cohort sampled during active COVID-19.

In its sample, this clone was seen once. V usage is TRBV2 and J usage is TRBJ2-3, with D perhaps matching TRBD2 (5 bases). CDR1 and CDR2 (germline): SNHLY, FYNNEI. This CDR3 region has 13 residues. Trimming took off 2 bases at V and 8 bases at J, with 11 bases between the two ends. The CDR3 region is CASSESPAGTQYF. In nucleotides, the CDR3 is TGTGCCAGCAGTGAAAGTCCGGCGGGTACGCAGTATTTT.

This chain uses TRBV6-1 with TRBJ1-2; weak D call: TRBD1 (6 bases). Trimming took 3 bases from V and 3 from J, leaving 23 bases between them. This CDR3 has 18 amino acids. Germline V gene sequence: CDR1 MNHNS, CDR2 SASEGT. The CDR3 DNA is TGTGCCAGCAGTGATTTACAGGGTAGACACACCGCTCACTATGGCTACACCTTC. This sequence encodes CASSDLQGRHTAHYGYTF.

The chain joins TRBV18 to TRBJ2-3; tentative D call: TRBD2 (6 bases). Germline lookup yields CDR1 KGHSH and CDR2 LQKENI. Trimming left V 5 bases short and J 0 bases short, with 21 bases between. This CDR3 is 18 amino acids long. CDR3 nucleotide sequence: TGTGCCAGCTCAGGTTTGGGGAGGCTACGCTATAGCACAGATACGCAGTATTTT. Residues: CASSGLGRLRYSTDTQYF.

Notes on this clone: At one boundary the junction diverges from the germline segment, which might be a read error. The rearrangement joins TRBV11-2 to TRBJ1-2, with 10 bases that match TRBD1. Germline V gives CDR1 SGHAT, CDR2 FQNNGV. CDR3 size: 15 residues. In DNA form, the CDR3 reads TGTGCCAGCAGGTTAGCGGACAGGGGGGCCTATGGCTACACCTTC. It translates to CASRLADRGAYGYTF.

The V call is TRBV5-4, the J call TRBJ2-7, with TRBD2 matching over 10 bases. In germline, CDR1 is SGHNT, CDR2 YYREEE (reference sequence). This CDR3 spans 17 amino acids. With 3 bases clipped from V and 3 bases from J, the junction kept 12 bases outside the gene matches. For the CDR3, the DNA is TGTGCCAGCAGCTATGGACTAGCGGACTCTACCAACTACGAGCAGTACTTC. This codes for CASSYGLADSTNYEQYF.

The V gene is TRBV28, the J gene TRBJ1-5; no definite D call. CDR1 MDHEN and CDR2 SYDVKM come from the germline V gene. The CDR3 runs to 14 residues. Trimming stripped 6 bases from V and 10 bases from J, with 19 bases between. The CDR3 DNA sequence: TGTGCCAGCAGCCTAAGACGGGTTCTGAGTCCCCAGCATTTT. It yields the protein CASSLRRVLSPQHF. The full variable domain, with the rest looked up from reference TRBV28 and TRBJ1-5, is DVKVTQSSRYLVKRTGEKVFLECVQDMDHENMFWYRQDPGLGLRLIYFSYDVKMKEKGDIPEGYSVSREKKERFSLILESASTNQTSMYLCASSLRRVLSPQHFGDGTRLSIL.

The gene calls are TRBV28 and TRBJ1-2, with a tentative D call TRBD1 (5 bases). V gave up 2 bases and J gave up 2 bases, with 9 bases separating them. CDR1 MDHEN and CDR2 SYDVKM come from the germline V gene. The CDR3 sequence is 14 residues long. CDR3 sequence: CASSLGAGNYGYTF. The CDR3 region has the DNA TGTGCCAGCAGTTTAGGGGCGGGGAACTATGGCTACACCTTC.

The V gene is TRBV2, the J gene TRBJ2-3; TRBD1 matches 9 bases. The V and J ends lost 5 bases and 3 bases, in that order; junction bases with no gene match: 24. The CDR3 covers 21 residues. Germline assignment: CDR1 SNHLY and CDR2 FYNNEI. Written as DNA, the CDR3 is TGTGCCAGCAGTCGCCAGGGGGCGGGGAAAACAGGGGGCGTAGCTACAGATACGCAGTATTTT. This translates into CASSRQGAGKTGGVATDTQYF.

This sequence joins TRBV9 and TRBJ2-7; 11 nucleotides line up with TRBD2. V gave up 3 bases and J gave up 4 bases; unmatched junction bases: 9. Germline CDR1 SGDLS, CDR2 YYNGEE. CDR3 length: 16 amino acids. The CDR3, as DNA: TGTGCCAGCAGCGCCGGTAGCGGGGGGGGTAGGTACGAGCAGTACTTC. It translates to CASSAGSGGGRYEQYF.

The table lists this clone with a few counts. The V call is TRBV5-1, the J call TRBJ2-1; D is perhaps TRBD2 (6 bases). The CDR3 is made up of 14 amino acids. Germline CDR1 is SGHRS and CDR2 is YFSETQ. The V and J ends lost 5 bases and 3 bases respectively, with 12 bases between them. CDR3 in amino acids: CASRGAGGYNEQFF. The CDR3 coding sequence is TGCGCCAGCAGAGGAGCGGGTGGCTACAATGAGCAGTTCTTC.

The gene calls are TRBV18 and TRBJ1-2, with D possibly matching TRBD1 (5 bases). The CDR3 contains 14 residues. Looked up from germline, CDR1 is KGHSH and CDR2 is LQKENI. V gave up 3 bases and J gave up 11 bases, with 19 bases separating them. The CDR3 DNA sequence: TGTGCCAGCTCACCCGATCGCACAGGTGCCGGGTACACCTTC. Translated: CASSPDRTGAGYTF.